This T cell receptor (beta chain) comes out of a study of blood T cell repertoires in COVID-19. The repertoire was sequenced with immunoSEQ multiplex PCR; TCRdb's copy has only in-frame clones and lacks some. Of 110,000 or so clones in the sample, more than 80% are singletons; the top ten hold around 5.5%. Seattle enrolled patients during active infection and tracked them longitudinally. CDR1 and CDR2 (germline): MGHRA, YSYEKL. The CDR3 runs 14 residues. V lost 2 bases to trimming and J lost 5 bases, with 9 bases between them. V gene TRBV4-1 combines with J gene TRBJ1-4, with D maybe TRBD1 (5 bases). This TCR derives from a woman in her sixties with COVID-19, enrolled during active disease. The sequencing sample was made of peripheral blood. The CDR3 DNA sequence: TGCGCCAGCAGCCAAAGGGGCGTGAATGAAAAACTGTTTTTT. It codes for CASSQRGVNEKLFF.